Sequencing of this T cell receptor beta chain was carried out in a study of blood T cells in healthy people across ages. Then a second PCR, running about 7 to 11 cycles, was carried out with a sample-barcoded 5' primer and a J-beta primer mix. Each cDNA molecule was tagged by a template-switch adaptor that had 12 random nucleotides. TCRdb used MiXCR to reprocess the 5' RACE reads, holding one entry per CDR3 protein. The table lists about 930,000 distinct CDR3 sequences, about 27% of them singletons. This clonotype showed up many times. The sample was also reused in another study, on T cells of mothers and their children. Turning to that study: During the second PCR, the M1S primer introduced sample barcodes along with 2-4 random nucleotides. Per mother, over 8.5 million TCR beta CDR3 reads were obtained; per child, approximately 3.2 million.

The receptor comes from a middle-aged woman in good health. The sequenced material came from blood.

The CDR3 loop is CSAEPYTDTQYF. The DNA of the CDR3 is TGCAGTGCTGAGCCGTACACAGATACGCAGTATTTT. V is TRBV20-1 and J is TRBJ2-3; no clear D. Trimming removed 5 bases from V and 2 bases from J, with 8 bases in between. CDR3 length equals 12 residues. The germline V gene has CDR1 DFQATT and CDR2 SNEGSKA (reference sequence).